This T cell receptor (beta chain) was documented in a study of T cell repertoires in cytomegalovirus infection. Study summary: CMV infection and matching HLA type were both indicated by public TCR beta signatures.

From the reads, TCRdb called clonotypes with MiXCR, one entry per CDR3 protein. Among nearly 650,000 distinct CDR3 sequences listed, 20% to 25% were seen once. This clonotype came up many times. With 2 bases removed from V and 7 bases from J, the gap between germline ends came to 15 bases. This CDR3 region has 15 residues. This TCR derives from a human donor in good health (CMV status not recorded). Some clones in this sample may be carry-over from other donors' samples. This sequence joins TRBV12-3 or TRBV12-4 and TRBJ1-5, with D possibly matching TRBD1 (5 bases). Sequenced input: CD8+ T cells from PBMCs. In nucleotides, the CDR3 is TGTGCCAGCAGTTTATTTTCAGGGCCAAACCAGCCCCAGCATTTT. As protein: CASSLFSGPNQPQHF.